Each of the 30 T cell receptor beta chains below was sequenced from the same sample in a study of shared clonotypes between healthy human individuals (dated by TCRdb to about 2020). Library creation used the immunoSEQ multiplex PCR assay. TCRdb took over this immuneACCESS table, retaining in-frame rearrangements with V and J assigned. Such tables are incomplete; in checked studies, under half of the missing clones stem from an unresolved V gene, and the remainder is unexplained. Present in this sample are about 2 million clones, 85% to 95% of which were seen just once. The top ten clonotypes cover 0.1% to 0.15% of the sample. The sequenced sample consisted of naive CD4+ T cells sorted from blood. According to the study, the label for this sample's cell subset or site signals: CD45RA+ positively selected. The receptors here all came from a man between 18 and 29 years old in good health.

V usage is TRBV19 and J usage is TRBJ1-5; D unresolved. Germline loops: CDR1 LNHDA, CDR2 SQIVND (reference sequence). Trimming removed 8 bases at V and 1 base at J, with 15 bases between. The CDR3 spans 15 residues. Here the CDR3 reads CASGPLGMSNQPQHF. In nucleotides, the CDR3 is TGTGCCAGTGGACCACTCGGGATGAGCAATCAGCCCCAGCATTTT.

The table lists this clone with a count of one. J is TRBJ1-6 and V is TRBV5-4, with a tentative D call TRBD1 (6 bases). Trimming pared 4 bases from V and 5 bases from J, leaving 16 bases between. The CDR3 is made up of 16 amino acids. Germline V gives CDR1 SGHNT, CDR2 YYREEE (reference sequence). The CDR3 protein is CASSRGGLLDNSPLHF. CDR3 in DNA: TGTGCCAGCAGCCGGGGGGGGCTTCTCGATAATTCACCCCTCCACTTT.

The CDR3 reads CASSFGRDRGYEQYF. The CDR3 DNA reads TGTGCCAGCAGCTTTGGGCGGGACAGGGGCTACGAGCAGTACTTC. The chain has TRBV5-4 and TRBJ2-7; 10 nucleotides match TRBD1. Losses at the gene ends were 2 bases for V and 3 bases for J; bases not matched to a gene: 5. Per germline, CDR1 SGHNT and CDR2 YYREEE (reference sequence). The CDR3 is 15 amino acids.

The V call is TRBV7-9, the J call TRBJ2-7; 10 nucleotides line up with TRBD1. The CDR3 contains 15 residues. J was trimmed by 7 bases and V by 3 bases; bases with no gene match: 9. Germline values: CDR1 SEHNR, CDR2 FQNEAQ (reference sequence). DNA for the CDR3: TGTGCCAGCAGCTTGAGGGGGACAGGGGCCCGAGAGCAGTACTTC. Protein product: CASSLRGTGAREQYF.

CDR3 protein: CASSVDASNYGYTF. Written as DNA, the CDR3 is TGTGCCAGCAGCGTAGATGCGTCTAACTATGGCTACACCTTC. The J gene is TRBJ1-2, the V gene TRBV9; no definite D call. The CDR3 has 14 amino acids. The V end lost 0 bases, the J end lost 0 bases, and 6 bases lay between the germline ends. The V gene's germline CDR1 is SGDLS and CDR2 YYNGEE.

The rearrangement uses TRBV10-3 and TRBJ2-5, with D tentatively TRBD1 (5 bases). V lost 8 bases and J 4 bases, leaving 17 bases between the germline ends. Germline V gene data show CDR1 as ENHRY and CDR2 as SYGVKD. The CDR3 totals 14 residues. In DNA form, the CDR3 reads TGTGCCATCGGGTGGGGCGATTCGCGAGAGACCCAGTACTTC. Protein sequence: CAIGWGDSRETQYF.

The CDR3 sequence is CAWRGLADTGELFF. The CDR3 DNA is TGTGCCTGGAGGGGACTAGCGGACACCGGGGAGCTGTTTTTT. J is TRBJ2-2 and V is TRBV30; the match to TRBD2 covers 11 bases. The V and J ends lost 3 bases and 3 bases, in that order; junction bases with no gene match: 0. CDR1 and CDR2 from the germline V gene are GTSNPN and SVGIG (reference sequence). The CDR3 sequence is 14 residues long. Based on the CDR3 plus reference TRBV30 and TRBJ2-2, the full variable domain is SQTIHQWPATLVQPVGSPLSLECTVEGTSNPNLYWYRQAAGRGLQLLFYSVGIGQISSEVPQNLSASRPQDRQFILSSKKLLLSDSGFYLCAWRGLADTGELFFGEGSRLTVL.

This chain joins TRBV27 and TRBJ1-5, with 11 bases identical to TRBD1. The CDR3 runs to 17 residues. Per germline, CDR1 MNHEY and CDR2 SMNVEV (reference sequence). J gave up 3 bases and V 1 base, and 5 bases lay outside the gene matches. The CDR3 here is CASSLYRDRGTNQPQHF. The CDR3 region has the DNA TGTGCCAGCAGTTTATACAGGGACAGGGGGACCAATCAGCCCCAGCATTTT.

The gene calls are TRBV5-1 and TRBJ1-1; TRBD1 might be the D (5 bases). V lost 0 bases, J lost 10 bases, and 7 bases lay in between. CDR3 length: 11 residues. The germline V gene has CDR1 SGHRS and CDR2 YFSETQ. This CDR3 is CASSLDRRAFF. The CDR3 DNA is TGCGCCAGCAGCTTGGACAGGCGAGCTTTCTTT.

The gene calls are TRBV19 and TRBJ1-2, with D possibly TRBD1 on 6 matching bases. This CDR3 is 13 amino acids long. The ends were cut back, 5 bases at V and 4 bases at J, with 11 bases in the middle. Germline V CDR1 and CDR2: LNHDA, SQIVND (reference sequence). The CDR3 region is CASSFDRLYGYTF. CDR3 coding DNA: TGTGCCAGTAGTTTCGACAGGCTCTATGGCTACACCTTC. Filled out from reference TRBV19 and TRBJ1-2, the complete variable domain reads DGGITQSPKYLFRKEGQNVTLSCEQNLNHDAMYWYRQDPGQGLRLIYYSQIVNDFQKGDIAEGYSVSREKKESFPLTVTSAQKNPTAFYLCASSFDRLYGYTFGSGTRLTVV.

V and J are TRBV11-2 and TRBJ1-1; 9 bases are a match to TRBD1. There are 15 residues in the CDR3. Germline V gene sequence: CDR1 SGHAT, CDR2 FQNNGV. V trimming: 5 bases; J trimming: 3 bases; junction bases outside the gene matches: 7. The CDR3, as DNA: TGTGCCAGCAGCCCCCGGACAGGGGATTACACTGAAGCTTTCTTT. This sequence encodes CASSPRTGDYTEAFF. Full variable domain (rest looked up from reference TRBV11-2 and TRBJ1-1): EAGVAQSPRYKIIEKRQSVAFWCNPISGHATLYWYQQILGQGPKLLIQFQNNGVVDDSQLPKDRFSAERLKGVDSTLKIQPAKLEDSAVYLCASSPRTGDYTEAFFGQGTRLTVV.

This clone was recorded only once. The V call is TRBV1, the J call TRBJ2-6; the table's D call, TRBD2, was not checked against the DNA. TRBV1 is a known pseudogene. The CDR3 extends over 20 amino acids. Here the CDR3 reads CTSSPKTGLAGHSGANVLTF. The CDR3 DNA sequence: TGCACCAGCAGCCCAAAAACCGGGCTAGCGGGACACTCTGGGGCCAACGTCCTGACTTTC.

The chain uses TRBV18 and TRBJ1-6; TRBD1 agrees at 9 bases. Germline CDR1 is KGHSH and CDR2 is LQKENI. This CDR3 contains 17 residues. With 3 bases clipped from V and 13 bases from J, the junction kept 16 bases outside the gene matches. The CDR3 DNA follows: TGTGCCAGCTCACCTCAGGACAGGGGAGTCTCCAGGCACCCCCTCCACTTT. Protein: CASSPQDRGVSRHPLHF.

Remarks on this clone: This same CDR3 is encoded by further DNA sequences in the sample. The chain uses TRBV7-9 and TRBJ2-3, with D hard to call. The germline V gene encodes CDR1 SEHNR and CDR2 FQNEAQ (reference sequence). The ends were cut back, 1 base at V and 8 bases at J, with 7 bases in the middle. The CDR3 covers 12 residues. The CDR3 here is CASSLGEGTQYF. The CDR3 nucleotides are TGTGCCAGCAGCTTAGGAGAAGGTACGCAGTATTTT.

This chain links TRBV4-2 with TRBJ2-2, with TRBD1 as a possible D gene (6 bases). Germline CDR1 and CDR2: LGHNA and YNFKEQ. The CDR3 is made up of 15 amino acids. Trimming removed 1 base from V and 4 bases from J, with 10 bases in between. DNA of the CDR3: TGTGCCAGCAGCCAAGTGGGGGCGGGCACCGGGGAGCTGTTTTTT. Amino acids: CASSQVGAGTGELFF.

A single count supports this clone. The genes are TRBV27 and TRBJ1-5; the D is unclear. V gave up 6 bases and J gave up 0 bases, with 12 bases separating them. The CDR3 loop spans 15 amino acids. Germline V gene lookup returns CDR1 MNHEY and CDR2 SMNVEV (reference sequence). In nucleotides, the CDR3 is TGTGCCAGCAGGGTCGGGCAGAGTAGCAATCAGCCCCAGCATTTT. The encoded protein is CASRVGQSSNQPQHF.

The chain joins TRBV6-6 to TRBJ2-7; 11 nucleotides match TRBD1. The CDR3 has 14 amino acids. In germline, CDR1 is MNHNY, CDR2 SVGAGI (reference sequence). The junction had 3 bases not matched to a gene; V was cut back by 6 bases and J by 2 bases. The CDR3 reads CASRWTGGTYEQYF. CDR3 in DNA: TGTGCCAGCAGATGGACAGGGGGCACCTACGAGCAGTACTTC.

CDR3 amino acids: CASRAGLAGGIDTQYF. Here the CDR3 DNA reads TGCGCCAGCAGGGCGGGACTAGCGGGGGGAATAGATACGCAGTATTTT. This chain uses TRBV10-2 with TRBJ2-3; 15 nucleotides align to TRBD2. Germline values: CDR1 WSHSY, CDR2 SAAADI. There are 16 residues in the CDR3. V shed 6 bases and J 5 bases; nucleotides not matched to a gene: 6.

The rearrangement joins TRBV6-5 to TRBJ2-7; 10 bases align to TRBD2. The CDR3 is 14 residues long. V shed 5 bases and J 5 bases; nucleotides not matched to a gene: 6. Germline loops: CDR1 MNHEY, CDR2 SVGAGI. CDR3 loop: CASSPAGGLHEQYF. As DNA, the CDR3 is TGTGCCAGCAGTCCAGCGGGGGGGCTTCACGAGCAGTACTTC.

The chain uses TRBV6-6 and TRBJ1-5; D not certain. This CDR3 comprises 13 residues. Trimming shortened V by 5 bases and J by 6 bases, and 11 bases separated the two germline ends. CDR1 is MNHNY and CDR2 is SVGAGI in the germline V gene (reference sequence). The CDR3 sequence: CASSASEGQPQHF. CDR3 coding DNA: TGTGCCAGCAGTGCGAGTGAGGGTCAGCCCCAGCATTTT.

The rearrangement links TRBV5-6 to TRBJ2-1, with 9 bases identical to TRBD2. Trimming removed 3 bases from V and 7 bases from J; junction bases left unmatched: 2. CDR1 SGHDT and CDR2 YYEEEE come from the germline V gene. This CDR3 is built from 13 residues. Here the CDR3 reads CASSSLAGNEQFF. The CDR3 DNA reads TGTGCCAGCAGCTCTCTAGCGGGAAATGAGCAGTTCTTC.

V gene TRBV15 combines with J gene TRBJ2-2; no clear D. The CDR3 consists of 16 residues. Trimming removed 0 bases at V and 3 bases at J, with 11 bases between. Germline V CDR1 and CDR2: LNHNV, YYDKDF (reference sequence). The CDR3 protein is CATSRDSPPDTGELFF. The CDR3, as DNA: TGTGCCACCAGCAGAGATAGTCCCCCCGACACCGGGGAGCTGTTTTTT.

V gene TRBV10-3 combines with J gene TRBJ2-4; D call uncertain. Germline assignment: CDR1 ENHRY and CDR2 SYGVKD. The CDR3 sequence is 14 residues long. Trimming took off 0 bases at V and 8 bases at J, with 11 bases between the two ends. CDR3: CAISESKGEDIQYF. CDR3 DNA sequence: TGTGCCATCAGTGAGTCGAAGGGCGAAGACATTCAGTACTTC.

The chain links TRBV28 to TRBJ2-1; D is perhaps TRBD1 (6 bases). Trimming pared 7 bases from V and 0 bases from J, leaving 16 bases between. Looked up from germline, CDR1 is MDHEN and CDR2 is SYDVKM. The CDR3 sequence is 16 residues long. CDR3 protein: CASIYGGLGSYNEQFF. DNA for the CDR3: TGTGCCAGCATTTATGGGGGCCTGGGCTCCTACAATGAGCAGTTCTTC. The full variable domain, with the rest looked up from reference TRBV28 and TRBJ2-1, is DVKVTQSSRYLVKRTGEKVFLECVQDMDHENMFWYRQDPGLGLRLIYFSYDVKMKEKGDIPEGYSVSREKKERFSLILESASTNQTSMYLCASIYGGLGSYNEQFFGPGTRLTVL.

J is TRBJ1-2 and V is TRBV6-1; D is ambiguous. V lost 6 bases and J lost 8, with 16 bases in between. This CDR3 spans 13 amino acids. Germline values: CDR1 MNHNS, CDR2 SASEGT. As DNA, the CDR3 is TGTGCCAGCAGCTCGGACGAGGTCAGGGGCTACACCTTC. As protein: CASSSDEVRGYTF.

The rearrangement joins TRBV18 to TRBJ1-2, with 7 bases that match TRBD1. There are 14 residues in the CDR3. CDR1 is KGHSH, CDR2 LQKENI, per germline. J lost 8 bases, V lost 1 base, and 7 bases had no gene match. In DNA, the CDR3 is TGTGCCAGCTCACCACTCGCAGGGGGAGACGGCTACACCTTC. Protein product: CASSPLAGGDGYTF.

This CDR3 is CASSPTDRYNEQFF. The CDR3 region has the DNA TGTGCCAGCTCACCTACCGACAGATACAATGAGCAGTTCTTC. The V and J genes are TRBV18 and TRBJ2-1; perhaps TRBD1 as D (5 bases). The CDR3 runs 14 residues. V was pared by 3 bases and J by 4 bases, with 10 bases between. Germline-derived CDR1 and CDR2 are KGHSH and LQKENI. Variable domain in full (rest from reference TRBV18 and TRBJ2-1): NAGVMQNPRHLVRRRGQEARLRCSPMKGHSHVYWYRQLPEEGLKFMVYLQKENIIDESGMPKERFSAEFPKEGPSILRIQQVVRGDSAAYFCASSPTDRYNEQFFGPGTRLTVL.

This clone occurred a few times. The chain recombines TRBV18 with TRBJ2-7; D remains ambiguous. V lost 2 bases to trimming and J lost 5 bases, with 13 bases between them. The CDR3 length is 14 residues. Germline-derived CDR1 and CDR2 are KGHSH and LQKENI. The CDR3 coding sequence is TGTGCCAGCTCACCAGGCGTCTCCCCGAACGAGCAGTACTTC. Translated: CASSPGVSPNEQYF.

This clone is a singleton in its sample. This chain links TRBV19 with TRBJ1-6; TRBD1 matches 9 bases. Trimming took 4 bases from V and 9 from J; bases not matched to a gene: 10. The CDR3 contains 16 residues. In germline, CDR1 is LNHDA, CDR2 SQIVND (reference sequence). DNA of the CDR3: TGTGCCAGTAGTACGACCGGGACAGGGTTTTTTTCACCCCTCCACTTT. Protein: CASSTTGTGFFSPLHF. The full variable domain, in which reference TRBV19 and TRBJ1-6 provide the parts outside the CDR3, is DGGITQSPKYLFRKEGQNVTLSCEQNLNHDAMYWYRQDPGQGLRLIYYSQIVNDFQKGDIAEGYSVSREKKESFPLTVTSAQKNPTAFYLCASSTTGTGFFSPLHFGNGTRLTVT.

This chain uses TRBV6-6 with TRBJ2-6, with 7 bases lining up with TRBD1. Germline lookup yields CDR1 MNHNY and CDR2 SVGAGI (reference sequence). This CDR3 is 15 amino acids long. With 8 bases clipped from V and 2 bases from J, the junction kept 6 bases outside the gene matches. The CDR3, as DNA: TGTGCCAGCCTTAATACAGGGGCTGGGGCCAACGTCCTGACTTTC. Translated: CASLNTGAGANVLTF.